Listed below are T cell receptor beta chains from one sample, sequenced in a study of tumor-infiltrating lymphocytes in primary liver carcinoma. Via MiXCR, TCRdb re-called the multiplex PCR reads, giving one row per CDR3 protein. The sample lists about 330,000 distinct CDR3 sequences; approximately 65% were seen once. Sequencing was performed on peripheral blood. The receptors originated from a man aged 40-49 years with primary liver carcinoma and hepatitis B virus infection. The CDR3 runs from the conserved cysteine through the conserved F or W. A D gene is named only where the DNA matches it firmly. Where a row states a size, it is once, few, many or the class of an expanded clone; other rows omit it.

V gene,J gene,D gene,clone size,CDR3 protein,CDR3 DNA
TRBV10-1,TRBJ2-1,TRBD1,-,CASSEDRGFTGEQFF,TGCGCCAGCAGTGAGGACAGGGGGTTTACGGGTGAGCAGTTCTTC
TRBV28,TRBJ2-7,TRBD1,few,CASSYPGQGVGQYF,TGTGCCAGCAGTTATCCCGGACAGGGGGTTGGGCAGTACTTC
TRBV14,TRBJ1-6,-,once,CASSQQGYSALHF,TGTGCCAGCAGCCAACAGGGTTATTCAGCCCTCCACTTT
TRBV11-2,TRBJ2-7,TRBD2,-,CAGSLVLAGVNEQYF,TGTGCCGGCAGCTTAGTACTAGCGGGAGTAAACGAGCAATACTTC
TRBV5-6,TRBJ1-6,-,-,CASSLGNSPFHF,TGTGCCAGCAGCTTGGGTAATTCACCCTTCCACTTT
TRBV5-1,TRBJ2-5,TRBD2,-,CASSWTSGFVETQYF,TGCGCCAGCAGCTGGACTAGCGGATTTGTAGAGACCCAGTACTTC
TRBV11-2,TRBJ2-1,-,-,CTSILAPGSFNEQFF,TGTACCAGCATCTTAGCACCTGGGTCCTTCAATGAGCAGTTCTTC
TRBV5-5,TRBJ2-1,-,many,CASSLGWGSANEQFF,TGTGCCAGCAGCTTGGGCTGGGGTTCGGCCAATGAGCAGTTCTTC
TRBV30,TRBJ2-2,-,-,CAWSPAGELFF,TGTGCCTGGAGTCCCGCCGGGGAGCTGTTTTTT
TRBV6-5,TRBJ2-7,-,-,CASNNSISSEQYF,TGTGCCAGCAATAACTCGATTTCGAGCGAGCAGTACTTC
TRBV28,TRBJ2-5,TRBD1,few,CASSPVRDRGETQYF,TGTGCCAGCAGCCCAGTCCGGGACAGGGGTGAGACCCAGTACTTC
TRBV10-3,TRBJ1-1,TRBD1,-,CAISDRQGEITEAFF,TGTGCCATCAGTGACCGACAGGGAGAGATCACTGAAGCTTTCTTT
TRBV12-3/TRBV12-4,TRBJ2-1,-,many,CASSRMDEQFF,TGTGCCAGCAGCCGAATGGATGAGCAGTTCTTC
TRBV5-5,TRBJ2-2,-,-,CAGTLEVGAGELFF,TGTGCCGGCACCTTGGAGGTGGGTGCCGGGGAGCTGTTTTTT